Each of the 30 T cell receptor beta chains below was sequenced from the same sample in a study of T cell changes during pregnancy in multiple sclerosis. Profiled with immunoSEQ multiplex PCR; TCRdb holds only in-frame clones, not every one. The sample lists approximately 79,000 clones, around 94% occurring once. The sequencing used CD4+ T cells from peripheral blood mononuclear cells, collected before pregnancy. The receptors here all came from a female donor with multiple sclerosis, enrolled in a pregnancy study.

This clone was seen just once. This chain connects TRBV7-9 to TRBJ1-5; tentative D call: TRBD1 (5 bases). This CDR3 spans 14 amino acids. The V gene lost 4 bases and the J gene lost 5 bases, with 12 bases spanning the gap. Germline V lookup: CDR1 SEHNR, CDR2 FQNEAQ (reference sequence). CDR3 in DNA: TGTGCCAGCAGCTCGGCAGCGGGGGATCAGCCCCAGCATTTT. Its protein product is CASSSAAGDQPQHF.

This chain joins TRBV28 and TRBJ2-3, with D possibly matching TRBD2 (6 bases). Germline CDR1 and CDR2: MDHEN and SYDVKM. Trimming removed 3 bases from V and 12 bases from J, with 22 bases in between. The CDR3 has 15 residues. The CDR3 DNA sequence: TGTGCCAGCAGTTTGCGCAGGACGGATGGGACTTTCCAGTATTTT. Translating it yields CASSLRRTDGTFQYF.

J is TRBJ1-4 and V is TRBV28; D unclear. This CDR3 region has 12 residues. Germline CDR1 reads MDHEN; CDR2 reads SYDVKM. V lost 6 bases to trimming and J lost 4 bases, with 6 bases between them. The CDR3 coding sequence is TGTGCCAGCAGAATTAATAATGAAAAACTGTTTTTT. Translation gives CASRINNEKLFF.

This chain uses TRBV21-1 with TRBJ1-2; the table calls TRBD1, which could not be checked here. TRBV21-1 corresponds to a pseudogene. This CDR3 is built from 13 residues. The CDR3 here is CASKDRSNYGYTF. The CDR3 DNA is TGTGCCAGCAAGGACAGGTCTAACTATGGCTACACCTTC.

This chain connects TRBV19 to TRBJ2-3, with TRBD1 identical over 8 bases. The CDR3 contains 16 residues. The germline gives CDR1 LNHDA, CDR2 SQIVND (reference sequence). With 3 bases clipped from V and 3 bases from J, the junction kept 8 bases outside the gene matches. The CDR3 spells CASSIPGTGGTDTQYF. Here the CDR3 DNA reads TGTGCCAGTAGTATCCCCGGGACAGGAGGGACAGATACGCAGTATTTT.

This sequence joins TRBV6-6 and TRBJ1-4; 9 bases fit TRBD1. The CDR3 runs 16 residues. Germline trimming cut 0 bases from V and 5 bases from J; bases unmatched to any gene: 4. Germline loops: CDR1 MNHNY, CDR2 SVGAGI (reference sequence). The CDR3 here is CASSYSPGQGNEKLFF. The CDR3 coding sequence is TGTGCCAGCAGTTACTCTCCGGGACAGGGAAATGAAAAACTGTTTTTT.

The chain uses TRBV6-6 and TRBJ2-7; possibly TRBD1 for D (6 bases). The germline V and J ends were trimmed by 5 bases and 2 bases, with 16 bases remaining between them. Germline loops: CDR1 MNHNY, CDR2 SVGAGI (reference sequence). The CDR3 covers 15 residues. CDR3 in amino acids: CASSHAGTFPYEQYF. CDR3 DNA sequence: TGTGCCAGCAGTCACGCCGGGACATTCCCCTACGAGCAGTACTTC.

The chain employs TRBV7-9 and TRBJ1-4; a weak D match, TRBD1 (6 bases). The V and J ends lost 3 bases and 8 bases respectively, with 13 bases between them. Germline V gives CDR1 SEHNR, CDR2 FQNEAQ (reference sequence). The CDR3 sequence is 14 residues long. The CDR3 is CASSLEQGGEKLFF. The CDR3 DNA is TGTGCCAGCAGCTTGGAACAGGGTGGAGAAAAACTGTTTTTT.

This clone showed up just once. The chain has TRBV18 and TRBJ1-3, with D possibly TRBD1 on 5 matching bases. V lost 5 bases to trimming and J lost 0 bases, with 11 bases between them. Germline CDR1 KGHSH, CDR2 LQKENI. CDR3 size: 15 residues. CDR3 coding DNA: TGTGCCAGCTCAGAGACAGTTCTCTCTGGAAACACCATATATTTT. This encodes CASSETVLSGNTIYF.

The genes are TRBV6-1 and TRBJ1-2; D call uncertain. The CDR3 is 12 amino acids. Germline CDR1 reads MNHNS; CDR2 reads SASEGT. V shed 2 bases and J shed 4 bases, with 5 bases lying between them. The CDR3 bases are TGTGCCAGCAGTGAAACAATCTATGGCTACACCTTC. Translating it yields CASSETIYGYTF.

V gene TRBV7-9 combines with J gene TRBJ2-7, with D perhaps TRBD2 (6 bases). In germline, CDR1 is SEHNR, CDR2 FQNEAQ (reference sequence). V gave up 4 bases and J gave up 4 bases, with 17 bases separating them. This CDR3 spans 15 amino acids. CDR3 sequence: CASSSRGGTDYEQYF. As DNA, the CDR3 is TGTGCCAGCAGCTCGAGGGGCGGGACGGATTACGAGCAGTACTTC.

The chain links TRBV30 to TRBJ1-1; D is possibly TRBD1 (6 bases). V lost 2 bases and J 6 bases, leaving 13 bases between the germline ends. The CDR3 consists of 13 residues. Germline CDR1 and CDR2: GTSNPN and SVGIG (reference sequence). The chain's CDR3 is CAWSSTGYPEAFF. The CDR3 DNA reads TGTGCCTGGAGTTCCACAGGGTATCCTGAAGCTTTCTTT.

This clone showed up just once. The chain has TRBV7-2 and TRBJ2-7; no reliable D call. The V end lost 5 bases, the J end lost 6 bases, and 17 bases lay between the germline ends. The CDR3 covers 14 residues. Per germline, CDR1 SGHTA and CDR2 FQGNSA. CDR3 amino acids: CASSLRHPTREQYF. In DNA form, the CDR3 reads TGTGCCAGCAGCCTAAGACACCCTACGCGCGAGCAGTACTTC.

This chain links TRBV19 with TRBJ1-1, with 7 bases identical to TRBD1. CDR1 is LNHDA, CDR2 SQIVND, per germline (reference sequence). V shed 0 bases and J 6 bases; nucleotides not matched to a gene: 16. The CDR3 has 18 residues. CDR3 amino acids: CASSIDLTGFRGVSEAFF. The DNA for the CDR3 is TGTGCCAGTAGTATAGATCTGACAGGGTTCCGTGGAGTCTCTGAAGCTTTCTTT.

The chain employs TRBV5-3 and TRBJ1-6, with D possibly TRBD1 on 6 matching bases. TRBV5-3 is given ORF status, its function remaining uncertain. The length of the CDR3 is 16 residues. Deletions cut 2 bases from V and 4 bases from J, with 13 bases between. CDR3 bases: TGTGCCAGAAGCTTAACGGGGACAACATATAATTCACCCCTCCACTTT. Translating gives CARSLTGTTYNSPLHF.

The J gene is TRBJ1-2, the V gene TRBV6-1, with TRBD1 identical over 9 bases. CDR1 is MNHNS, CDR2 SASEGT, per germline. The V and J ends lost 0 bases and 5 bases, in that order; junction bases with no gene match: 1. This CDR3 spans 14 amino acids. For the CDR3, the DNA is TGTGCCAGCAGTGAAGCAGGGACAGGGTATGGCTACACCTTC. This codes for CASSEAGTGYGYTF.

In this sample, this clone turned up a few times. This chain uses TRBV14 with TRBJ1-2; D unclear. In germline, CDR1 is SGHDN, CDR2 FVKESK. Trimming cost V 0 bases and J 4 bases, with 9 bases left between them. The CDR3 sequence is 14 residues long. CDR3 DNA: TGTGCCAGCAGCCAAGATCTCCCGGGCTATGGCTACACCTTC. Amino acids: CASSQDLPGYGYTF.

The chain recombines TRBV6-5 with TRBJ2-5, with 10 bases aligning to TRBD2. This CDR3 contains 16 residues. Germline-derived CDR1 and CDR2 are MNHEY and SVGAGI. V lost 0 bases to trimming and J lost 2 bases; unmatched junction nucleotides: 3. CDR3 in amino acids: CASSYSTAGGQETQYF. For the CDR3, the DNA is TGTGCCAGCAGTTACTCGACAGCGGGGGGGCAAGAGACCCAGTACTTC.

The J gene is TRBJ2-7, the V gene TRBV7-9; TRBD2 matches at 12 bases. Per the germline V gene, CDR1 is SEHNR and CDR2 is FQNEAQ (reference sequence). This CDR3 spans 15 amino acids. V trimming: 3 bases; J trimming: 0 bases; junction bases outside the gene matches: 0. The CDR3 DNA is TGTGCCAGCAGCTTGACTAGCGGGGGCTCCTACGAGCAGTACTTC. Protein: CASSLTSGGSYEQYF.

The rearrangement joins TRBV27 to TRBJ2-5, with 8 bases aligning to TRBD1. The J segment lost 5 bases and the V segment lost 4 bases, leaving 9 bases of the junction unmatched. The V gene's germline CDR1 is MNHEY and CDR2 SMNVEV (reference sequence). The CDR3 is 15 residues long. Here the CDR3 DNA reads TGTGCCAGCAGTTCGGGACAGGAGGGTTGGGAGACCCAGTACTTC. Its protein product is CASSSGQEGWETQYF.

This clone appeared once. V is TRBV5-4 and J is TRBJ2-3; 8 bases align to TRBD2. V gave up 4 bases and J gave up 5 bases; unmatched junction bases: 12. This CDR3 is 16 amino acids long. Per the germline V gene, CDR1 is SGHNT and CDR2 is YYREEE (reference sequence). This chain's CDR3 is CASSPRYSGEGDTQYF. The CDR3, as DNA: TGTGCCAGCAGCCCGCGGTATAGCGGGGAGGGAGATACGCAGTATTTT. Using reference TRBV5-4 and TRBJ2-3 for the parts outside the CDR3, the full variable domain is ETGVTQSPTHLIKTRGQQVTLRCSSQSGHNTVSWYQQALGQGPQFIFQYYREEENGRGNFPPRFSGLQFPNYSSELNVNALELDDSALYLCASSPRYSGEGDTQYFGPGTRLTVL.

V usage is TRBV7-2 and J usage is TRBJ1-5, with D maybe TRBD1 (6 bases). CDR1 SGHTA and CDR2 FQGNSA come from the germline V gene. With 5 bases removed from V and 4 bases from J, the gap between germline ends came to 12 bases. CDR3 length: 14 residues. The DNA of the CDR3 is TGTGCCAGCAGCCAGGGGCAGAGAAATCAGCCCCAGCATTTT. This sequence encodes CASSQGQRNQPQHF.

The V and J genes are TRBV6-5 and TRBJ2-5, with TRBD2 as a possible D gene (7 bases). V lost 6 bases and J 1 base, leaving 12 bases between the germline ends. CDR1 is MNHEY, CDR2 SVGAGI, per germline. The CDR3 has 14 amino acids. This chain's CDR3 is CASRRGGVQETQYF. The CDR3 coding sequence is TGTGCCAGCAGAAGGGGGGGGGTCCAAGAGACCCAGTACTTC.

The chain carries TRBV5-1 and TRBJ2-3, with a weak D call TRBD2 (5 bases). Germline assignment: CDR1 SGHRS and CDR2 YFSETQ. V gave up 4 bases and J gave up 1 base, with 16 bases separating them. This CDR3 has 16 residues. DNA of the CDR3: TGCGCCAGCAGCCGCGAAGGAGGTTTGGGCACAGATACGCAGTATTTT. Amino acids: CASSREGGLGTDTQYF. Full variable domain (outside the CDR3, taken from reference TRBV5-1 and TRBJ2-3): KAGVTQTPRYLIKTRGQQVTLSCSPISGHRSVSWYQQTPGQGLQFLFEYFSETQRNKGNFPGRFSGRQFSNSRSEMNVSTLELGDSALYLCASSREGGLGTDTQYFGPGTRLTVL.

The J gene is TRBJ1-1, the V gene TRBV27; a possible D gene is TRBD1 (6 bases). CDR3 length equals 19 residues. V dropped 2 bases and J dropped 4 bases, with 26 bases sitting between them. In germline, CDR1 is MNHEY, CDR2 SMNVEV (reference sequence). The CDR3 nucleotides read TGTGCCAGCAGTTTAATCGCCTTAGGGGGTCACACCCCGGGCACTGAAGCTTTCTTT. Its translation is CASSLIALGGHTPGTEAFF.

The chain's CDR3 is CASSPGTSGGLYNEQFF. In DNA, the CDR3 is TGTGCCAGCAGCCCCGGGACTAGCGGGGGCCTTTACAATGAGCAGTTCTTC. The chain couples TRBV7-8 to TRBJ2-1, with 14 bases that match TRBD2. The germline V gene has CDR1 SGHVS and CDR2 FQNEAQ. The CDR3 contains 17 residues. V dropped 5 bases and J dropped 4; count of bases not matched to a gene: 7. Using reference TRBV7-8 and TRBJ2-1 for the parts outside the CDR3, the full variable domain is GAGVSQSPRYKVAKRGQDVALRCDPISGHVSLFWYQQALGQGPEFLTYFQNEAQLDKSGLPSDRFFAERPEGSVSTLKIQRTQQEDSAVYLCASSPGTSGGLYNEQFFGPGTRLTVL.

In DNA form, the CDR3 reads TGTGCCAGCACCCCTAAGGGGCTAGCGGGAGGACAGGTGGACGAGCAGTACTTC. Encoded protein: CASTPKGLAGGQVDEQYF. This chain links TRBV7-2 with TRBJ2-7, with 11 bases matching TRBD2. Germline CDR1 is SGHTA and CDR2 is FQGNSA. After removal of 7 bases from V and 5 bases from J, the junction contained 19 bases not matched to a gene. This CDR3 spans 18 amino acids.

This chain connects TRBV10-2 to TRBJ2-7; 7 bases agree with TRBD1. This CDR3 is built from 14 residues. CDR1 is WSHSY, CDR2 SAAADI, per germline. Losses at the gene ends were 5 bases for V and 5 bases for J; bases not matched to a gene: 9. In nucleotides, the CDR3 is TGCGCCAGCAGTACAGGGGCCTGGGATGACGAGCAGTACTTC. It is translated as CASSTGAWDDEQYF.

This rearrangement joins TRBV7-2 to TRBJ1-2, with D perhaps matching TRBD1 (6 bases). CDR1 is SGHTA, CDR2 FQGNSA, per germline. The V end was cut by 5 bases, the J end by 4 bases, with 14 bases between. CDR3 length equals 14 residues. CDR3 protein: CASSPSGQPYGYTF. Here the CDR3 DNA reads TGTGCCAGCAGCCCCTCTGGACAGCCCTATGGCTACACCTTC.

This clone was seen only a few times. The V and J genes are TRBV6-5 and TRBJ1-1; 8 bases match TRBD1. The CDR3 is 13 residues long. V was pared by 5 bases and J by 3 bases, with 2 bases of the junction left unmatched. Germline lookup yields CDR1 MNHEY and CDR2 SVGAGI. CDR3 loop: CASSDRGHTEAFF. CDR3 bases: TGTGCCAGCAGTGACAGGGGTCACACTGAAGCTTTCTTT.